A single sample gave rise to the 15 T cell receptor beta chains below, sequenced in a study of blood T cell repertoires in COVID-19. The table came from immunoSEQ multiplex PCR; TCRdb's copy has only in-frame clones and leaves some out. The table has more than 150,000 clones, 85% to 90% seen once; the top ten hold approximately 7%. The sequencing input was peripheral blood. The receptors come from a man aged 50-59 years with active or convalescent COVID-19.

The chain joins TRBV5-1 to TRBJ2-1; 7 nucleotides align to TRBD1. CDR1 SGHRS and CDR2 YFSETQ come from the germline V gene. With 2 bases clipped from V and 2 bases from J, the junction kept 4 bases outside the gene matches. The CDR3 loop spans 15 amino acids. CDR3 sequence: CASSLVQGTYNEQFF. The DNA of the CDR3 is TGCGCCAGCAGCTTAGTACAGGGGACCTACAATGAGCAGTTCTTC.

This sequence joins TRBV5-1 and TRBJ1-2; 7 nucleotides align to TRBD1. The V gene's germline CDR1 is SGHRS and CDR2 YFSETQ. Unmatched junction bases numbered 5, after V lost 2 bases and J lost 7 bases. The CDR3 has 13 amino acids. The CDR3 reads CASSFGTAIGYTF. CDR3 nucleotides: TGCGCCAGCAGCTTTGGGACAGCTATTGGCTACACCTTC.

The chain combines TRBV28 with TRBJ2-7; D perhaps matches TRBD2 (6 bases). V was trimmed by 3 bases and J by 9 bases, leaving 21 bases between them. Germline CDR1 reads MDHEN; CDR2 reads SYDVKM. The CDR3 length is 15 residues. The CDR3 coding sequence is TGTGCCAGCAGTTTCCTTACTAGCCGGATAAGATGGCAGTACTTC. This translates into CASSFLTSRIRWQYF.

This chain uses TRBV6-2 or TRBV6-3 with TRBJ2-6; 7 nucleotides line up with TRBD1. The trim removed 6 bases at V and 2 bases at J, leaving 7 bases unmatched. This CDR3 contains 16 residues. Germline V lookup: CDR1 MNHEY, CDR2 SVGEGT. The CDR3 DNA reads TGTGCCAGCAGCCAACAAACAGGGGCTGGGGCCAACGTCCTGACTTTC. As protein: CASSQQTGAGANVLTF.

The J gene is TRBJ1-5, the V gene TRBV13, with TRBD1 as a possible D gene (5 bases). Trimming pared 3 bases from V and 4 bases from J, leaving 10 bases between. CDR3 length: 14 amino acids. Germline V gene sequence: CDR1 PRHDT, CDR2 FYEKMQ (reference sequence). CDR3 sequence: CASSFSGTNQPQHF. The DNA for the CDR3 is TGTGCCAGCAGCTTCTCAGGGACTAATCAGCCCCAGCATTTT.

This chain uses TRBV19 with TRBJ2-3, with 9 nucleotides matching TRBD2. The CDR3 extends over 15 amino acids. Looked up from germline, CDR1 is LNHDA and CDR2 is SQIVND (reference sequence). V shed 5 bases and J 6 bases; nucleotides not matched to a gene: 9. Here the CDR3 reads CASSSPGLATDTQYF. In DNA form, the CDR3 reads TGTGCCAGTAGTTCACCGGGACTAGCAACGGATACGCAGTATTTT. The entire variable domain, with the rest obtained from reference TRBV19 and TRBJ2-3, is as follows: DGGITQSPKYLFRKEGQNVTLSCEQNLNHDAMYWYRQDPGQGLRLIYYSQIVNDFQKGDIAEGYSVSREKKESFPLTVTSAQKNPTAFYLCASSSPGLATDTQYFGPGTRLTVL.

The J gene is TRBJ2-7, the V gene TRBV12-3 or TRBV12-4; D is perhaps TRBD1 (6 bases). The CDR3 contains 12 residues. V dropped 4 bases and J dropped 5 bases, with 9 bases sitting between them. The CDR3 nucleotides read TGTGCCAGCAGTTCCCAGGGGCACGAGCAGTACTTC. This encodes CASSSQGHEQYF.

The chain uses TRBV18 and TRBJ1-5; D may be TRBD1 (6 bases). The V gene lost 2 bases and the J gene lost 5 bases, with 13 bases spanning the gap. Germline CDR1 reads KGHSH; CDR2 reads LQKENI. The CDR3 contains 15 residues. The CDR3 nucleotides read TGTGCCAGCTCACCAAGGACAGTTTTCGATCAGCCCCAGCATTTT. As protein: CASSPRTVFDQPQHF.

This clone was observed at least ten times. CDR3 sequence reads: CASSQEAASGRYNEQFF. DNA of the CDR3: TGTGCCAGCAGCCAAGAGGCGGCTAGCGGGCGCTACAATGAGCAGTTCTTC. The chain is built from TRBV4-2 and TRBJ2-1; TRBD2 matches at 8 bases. The CDR3 covers 17 residues. Germline CDR1 reads LGHNA; CDR2 reads YNFKEQ. V lost 0 bases, J lost 3 bases, and 7 bases stayed unmatched.

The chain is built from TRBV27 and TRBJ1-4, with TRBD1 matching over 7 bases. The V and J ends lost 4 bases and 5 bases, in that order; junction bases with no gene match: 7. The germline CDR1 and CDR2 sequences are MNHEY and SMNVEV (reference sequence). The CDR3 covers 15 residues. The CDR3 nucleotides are TGTGCCAGCAGTTCCGGGACAGCCTTAAATGAAAAACTGTTTTTT. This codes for CASSSGTALNEKLFF.

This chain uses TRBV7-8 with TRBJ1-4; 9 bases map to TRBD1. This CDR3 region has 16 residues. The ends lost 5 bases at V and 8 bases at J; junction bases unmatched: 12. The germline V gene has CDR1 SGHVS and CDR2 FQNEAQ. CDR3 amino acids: CASSRAGTGHGEKLFF. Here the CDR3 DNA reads TGTGCCAGCAGCCGGGCCGGGACAGGGCACGGAGAAAAACTGTTTTTT.

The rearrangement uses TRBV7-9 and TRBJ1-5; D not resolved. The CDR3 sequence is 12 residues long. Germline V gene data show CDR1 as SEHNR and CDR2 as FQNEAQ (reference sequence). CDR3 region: CARCGINQPQHF. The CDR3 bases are TGTGCGAGATGCGGAATCAATCAGCCCCAGCATTTT.

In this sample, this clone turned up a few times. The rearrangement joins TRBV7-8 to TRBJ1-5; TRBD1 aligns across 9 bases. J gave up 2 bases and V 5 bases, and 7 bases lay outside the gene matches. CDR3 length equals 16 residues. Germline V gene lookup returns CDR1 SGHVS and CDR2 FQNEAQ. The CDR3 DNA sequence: TGTGCCAGCAGCGTCAGGGGACAGGGAGGCAATCAGCCCCAGCATTTT. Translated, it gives CASSVRGQGGNQPQHF.

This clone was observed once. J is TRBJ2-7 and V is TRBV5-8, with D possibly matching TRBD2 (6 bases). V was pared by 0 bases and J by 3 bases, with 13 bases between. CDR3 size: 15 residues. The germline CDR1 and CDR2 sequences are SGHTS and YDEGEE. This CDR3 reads CASSLDGGKVYEQYF. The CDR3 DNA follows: TGTGCCAGCAGCTTGGACGGCGGGAAGGTCTACGAGCAGTACTTC.

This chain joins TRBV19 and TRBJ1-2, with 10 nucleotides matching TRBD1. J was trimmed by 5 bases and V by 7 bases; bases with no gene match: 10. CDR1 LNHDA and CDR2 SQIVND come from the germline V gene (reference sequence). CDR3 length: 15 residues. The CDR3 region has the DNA TGTGCCAGTATCGCGACAGGGGGCCTGGGGTATGGCTACACCTTC. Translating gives CASIATGGLGYGYTF.